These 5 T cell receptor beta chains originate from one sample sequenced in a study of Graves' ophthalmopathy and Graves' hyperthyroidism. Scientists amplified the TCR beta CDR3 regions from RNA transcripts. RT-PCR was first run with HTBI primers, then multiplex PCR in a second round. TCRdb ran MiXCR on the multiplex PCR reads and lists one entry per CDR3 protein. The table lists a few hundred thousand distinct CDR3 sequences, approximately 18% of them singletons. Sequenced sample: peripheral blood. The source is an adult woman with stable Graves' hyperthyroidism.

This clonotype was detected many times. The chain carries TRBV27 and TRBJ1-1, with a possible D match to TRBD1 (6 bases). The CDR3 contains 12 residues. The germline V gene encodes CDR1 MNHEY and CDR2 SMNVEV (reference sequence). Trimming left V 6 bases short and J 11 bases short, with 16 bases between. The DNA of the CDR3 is TGTGCCAGCAGCCGGACCCAGGGGAGGGCTTTCTTT. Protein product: CASSRTQGRAFF.

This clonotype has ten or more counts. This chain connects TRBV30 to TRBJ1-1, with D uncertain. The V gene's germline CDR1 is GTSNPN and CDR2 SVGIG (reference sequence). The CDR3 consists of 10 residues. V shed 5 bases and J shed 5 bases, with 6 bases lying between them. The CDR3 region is CAWDRTEAFF. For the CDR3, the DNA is TGTGCCTGGGACCGGACTGAAGCTTTCTTT.

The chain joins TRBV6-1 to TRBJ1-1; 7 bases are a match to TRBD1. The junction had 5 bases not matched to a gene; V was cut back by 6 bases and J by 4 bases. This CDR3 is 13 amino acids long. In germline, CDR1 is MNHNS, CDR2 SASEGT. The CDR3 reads CASRTGRVTEAFF. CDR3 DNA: TGTGCCAGCAGGACAGGGAGAGTCACTGAAGCTTTCTTT.

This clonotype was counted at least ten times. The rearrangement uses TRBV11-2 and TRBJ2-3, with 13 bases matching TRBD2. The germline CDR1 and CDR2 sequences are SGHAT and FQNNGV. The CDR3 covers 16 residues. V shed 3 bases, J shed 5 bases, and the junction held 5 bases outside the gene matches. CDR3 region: CASSFRLAGGLDTQYF. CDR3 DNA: TGTGCCAGCAGCTTTAGACTAGCGGGAGGATTAGATACGCAGTATTTT.

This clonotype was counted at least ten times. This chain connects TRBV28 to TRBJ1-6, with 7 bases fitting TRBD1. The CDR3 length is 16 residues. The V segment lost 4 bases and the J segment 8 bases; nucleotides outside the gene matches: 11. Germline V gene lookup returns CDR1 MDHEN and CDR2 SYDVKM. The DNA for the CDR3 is TGTGCCAGCAGTTCCGGACAGGACCCCTTACATTCACCCCTCCACTTT. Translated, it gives CASSSGQDPLHSPLHF.